What follows describes a single TCR beta chain. Its antigen is unknown. Produced via immunoSEQ multiplex PCR; TCRdb's table is partial and in-frame only. The sample shows fewer than 20,000 clones, roughly 80% of them seen only once. These data belong to a study of PD-1 blockade in mismatch repair-deficient tumors. Study-level findings and limits: Tumor-resident clones, often undetectable pretreatment in blood, expanded then contracted after pembrolizumab.

The CDR3 is 12 amino acids. CDR1 SGHVS and CDR2 FQNEAQ come from the germline V gene. V dropped 3 bases and J dropped 5 bases, with 7 bases sitting between them. The genes are TRBV7-8 and TRBJ2-5; D ambiguous. The origin of this receptor is an adult with mismatch repair-deficient cancer. The source was PBMCs, collected 4 weeks after starting pembrolizumab. The CDR3 DNA is TGTGCCAGCAGCTTTTCCCGTGAGACCCAGTACTTC. It encodes CASSFSRETQYF.